This passage covers 17 T cell receptor beta chains from one sample sequenced in a study of shared clonotypes between healthy human individuals. The protocol was immunoSEQ multiplex PCR, while the TCRdb copy is restricted to in-frame clones and leaves out a portion. The sample contains over a million clones, about 80% of which appear only once. Material: memory CD4+ T cells from PBMCs. Stated subset: CD45RA-negative fraction. The receptor source for this set is a man aged 18 to 35 in good health. Some clones in this sample may be carry-over from other donors' samples.

This clone was found once. The sample has other DNA sequences that encode this CDR3 too. This chain uses TRBV30 with TRBJ1-3; D unresolved. The germline CDR1 and CDR2 sequences are GTSNPN and SVGIG (reference sequence). The CDR3 is made up of 13 amino acids. The V and J ends lost 3 bases and 0 bases respectively, with 6 bases between them. CDR3 in DNA: TGTGCCTGGAGCCGGTTCTCTGGAAACACCATATATTTT. Protein sequence: CAWSRFSGNTIYF.

Only one count was recorded for this clone. The CDR3 region is CASSLEGAGYGYTF. The CDR3, as DNA: TGTGCCAGCAGCCTCGAAGGGGCTGGGTATGGCTACACCTTC. The chain joins TRBV6-4 to TRBJ1-2; D is perhaps TRBD1 (5 bases). V shed 6 bases and J shed 5 bases, with 16 bases lying between them. The CDR3 runs to 14 residues. The germline V gene has CDR1 MRHNA and CDR2 SNTAGT.

The chain joins TRBV28 to TRBJ2-1; 7 bases match TRBD2. The germline CDR1 and CDR2 sequences are MDHEN and SYDVKM. The V segment lost 5 bases and the J segment 2 bases; nucleotides outside the gene matches: 6. The CDR3 sequence is 15 residues long. Written as DNA, the CDR3 is TGTGCCAGCAGTCAGTTGGGAGGGACCTACAATGAGCAGTTCTTC. As protein: CASSQLGGTYNEQFF.

This clone was counted only a few times. The J gene is TRBJ1-4, the V gene TRBV5-6; 7 bases match TRBD1. V gave up 3 bases and J gave up 2 bases; unmatched junction bases: 10. This CDR3 region has 17 residues. CDR1 SGHDT and CDR2 YYEEEE come from the germline V gene. This chain's CDR3 is CASSSLEGAQTNEKLFF. The CDR3 DNA reads as TGTGCCAGCAGCTCCTTAGAGGGGGCGCAGACTAATGAAAAACTGTTTTTT.

A single count supports this clone. This rearrangement joins TRBV28 to TRBJ1-5; 8 bases fit TRBD1. Germline loops: CDR1 MDHEN, CDR2 SYDVKM. After removal of 6 bases from V and 5 bases from J, the junction contained 12 bases not matched to a gene. The CDR3 sequence is 16 residues long. The CDR3 DNA is TGTGCCAGCAGACCAAGACAGGGGAGGGGGTATCAGCCCCAGCATTTT. The encoded protein is CASRPRQGRGYQPQHF.

The chain links TRBV6-5 to TRBJ2-3; D unresolved. The CDR3 extends over 15 amino acids. Germline V gene data show CDR1 as MNHEY and CDR2 as SVGAGI. Trimming removed 5 bases from V and 2 bases from J, with 14 bases in between. In nucleotides, the CDR3 is TGTGCCAGCAGTGCCGTCTACTCCCTCACAGATACGCAGTATTTT. It encodes CASSAVYSLTDTQYF.

The rearrangement joins TRBV11-2 to TRBJ2-1, with TRBD1 matching over 7 bases. CDR1 is SGHAT, CDR2 FQNNGV, per germline. The CDR3 totals 13 residues. Trimming at V came to 5 bases and at J to 7 bases, leaving 5 bases not matched to a gene. The CDR3: CASSAHRGNEQFF. DNA for the CDR3: TGTGCCAGCAGCGCTCACAGGGGAAATGAGCAGTTCTTC.

This chain links TRBV5-1 with TRBJ1-6, with TRBD1 identical over 7 bases. V trimming: 0 bases; J trimming: 7 bases; junction bases outside the gene matches: 1. The CDR3 runs to 14 residues. Germline CDR1 is SGHRS and CDR2 is YFSETQ. The CDR3 nucleotides are TGCGCCAGCAGCTTGGAACAGGGGAATTCACCCCTCCACTTT. Protein: CASSLEQGNSPLHF.

A word on this clone: Additional DNA sequences in this sample encode the identical CDR3. The rearrangement links TRBV5-4 to TRBJ2-1; the match to TRBD2 covers 8 bases. The V segment lost 2 bases and the J segment 4 bases; nucleotides outside the gene matches: 5. CDR1 is SGHNT and CDR2 is YYREEE in the germline V gene (reference sequence). This CDR3 is built from 15 residues. This chain's CDR3 is CASSLSGGSYNEQFF. CDR3 in DNA: TGTGCCAGCAGCTTATCGGGGGGGTCTTACAATGAGCAGTTCTTC.

The chain uses TRBV10-2 and TRBJ1-3, with D possibly being TRBD1 (6 bases). Germline-derived CDR1 and CDR2 are WSHSY and SAAADI. This CDR3 is built from 14 residues. The V and J ends lost 4 bases and 0 bases respectively, with 7 bases between them. The CDR3 DNA is TGCGCCAGCAGTGGGGGGCACTCTGGAAACACCATATATTTT. Its protein is CASSGGHSGNTIYF.

The rearrangement links TRBV6-6 to TRBJ2-4; D is unresolved. The germline gives CDR1 MNHNY, CDR2 SVGAGI (reference sequence). The CDR3 is made up of 11 amino acids. The germline V and J ends were trimmed by 4 bases and 6 bases, with 4 bases remaining between them. CDR3 region: CASSLVNIQYF. CDR3 DNA: TGTGCCAGCAGTTTAGTAAACATTCAGTACTTC.

The V and J genes are TRBV4-2 and TRBJ1-2, with 8 bases fitting TRBD1. Germline trimming cut 3 bases from V and 5 bases from J; bases unmatched to any gene: 11. Germline assignment: CDR1 LGHNA and CDR2 YNFKEQ. The CDR3 has 16 amino acids. The CDR3 nucleotides are TGTGCCAGCAGCCAGCCCTCACAGGGGGGCAGATATGGCTACACCTTC. It translates to CASSQPSQGGRYGYTF.

This chain connects TRBV7-6 to TRBJ2-1; 10 bases agree with TRBD2. Trimming took 2 bases from V and 8 from J; bases not matched to a gene: 6. The germline V gene encodes CDR1 SGHVS and CDR2 FNYEAQ. CDR3 size: 15 residues. CDR3 in DNA: TGTGCCAGCAGCTTAATCACTAGCGGGATCCATGAGCAGTTCTTC. Its translation: CASSLITSGIHEQFF.

The chain joins TRBV6-1 to TRBJ2-3; D is perhaps TRBD1 (6 bases). Between the trimmed V and J ends, which lost 7 bases and 4 bases, there was a span of 15 bases. Per germline, CDR1 MNHNS and CDR2 SASEGT. The CDR3 is 14 amino acids. The CDR3 nucleotides read TGTGCCAGCACGGAACAGGGAGACCCAGATACGCAGTATTTT. Translating gives CASTEQGDPDTQYF.

The V and J genes are TRBV21-1 and TRBJ2-1. TRBV21-1 is reported as a pseudogene. The CDR3 sequence is 13 residues long. This chain's CDR3 is CASSGTQWDEQFF. The CDR3 nucleotides read TGTGCCAGCAGCGGGACGCAATGGGATGAGCAGTTCTTC.

This clone was counted once. V and J are TRBV10-3 and TRBJ1-6, with a possible D match to TRBD1 (5 bases). The CDR3 has 15 residues. Germline CDR1 reads ENHRY; CDR2 reads SYGVKD. V lost 0 bases and J 7 bases, leaving 10 bases between the germline ends. CDR3 coding DNA: TGTGCCATCAGTGAGTCGATAGGGACGAATTCACCCCTCCACTTT. Protein product: CAISESIGTNSPLHF.

A note on this clone: A single base separates this from a much larger clone, so it may be a read error. V and J are TRBV5-6 and TRBJ1-1; D is uncertain. This CDR3 comprises 15 residues. Germline values: CDR1 SGHDT, CDR2 YYEEEE. The CDR3, as DNA: TGTGCCAGCAGCTTGGTGGAACGGGTGAACACTAAAGCTTTCTTT. Protein product: CASSLVERVNTKAFF. The entire variable domain, with the rest obtained from reference TRBV5-6 and TRBJ1-1, is as follows: DAGVTQSPTHLIKTRGQQVTLRCSPKSGHDTVSWYQQALGQGPQFIFQYYEEEERQRGNFPDRFSGHQFPNYSSELNVNALLLGDSALYLCASSLVERVNTKAFFGQGTRLTVV.